A single sample is the source of the 7 T cell receptor beta chains below, sequenced in a study of post-analysis software for immune sequencing data. Overall study findings and caveats: Included in a set of roughly five TRBV segments more frequent in patients than controls were TRBV5-6, TRBV5-1 and TRBV20-1.

The TCR beta cDNA libraries carried unique molecular identifiers. MiXCR, applied by TCRdb to the PCR reads, yields one record per CDR3 protein. The data contain about 540,000 distinct CDR3 sequences, about a third of them seen just once; the ten biggest clones take up around 6.1%. The antigens these receptors bind are not known. Sequencing was performed on blood. The receptors were gathered from a girl aged 2-17 years with multiple sclerosis.

V and J are TRBV9 and TRBJ2-7; TRBD1 matches at 7 bases. Trimming removed 3 bases from V and 3 bases from J; junction bases left unmatched: 6. This CDR3 is 14 amino acids long. Looked up from germline, CDR1 is SGDLS and CDR2 is YYNGEE. CDR3 sequence: CASSEGQRDYEQYF. The CDR3 coding sequence is TGTGCCAGCAGCGAGGGACAGCGAGACTACGAGCAGTACTTC. The full variable domain, in which reference TRBV9 and TRBJ2-7 provide the parts outside the CDR3, is DSGVTQTPKHLITATGQRVTLRCSPRSGDLSVYWYQQSLDQGLQFLIQYYNGEERAKGNILERFSAQQFPDLHSELNLSSLELGDSALYFCASSEGQRDYEQYFGPGTRLTVT.

The rearrangement joins TRBV10-3 to TRBJ1-2, with 7 bases identical to TRBD1. V was clipped by 4 bases and J by 5 bases; unmatched bases: 4. This CDR3 region has 13 residues. CDR1 and CDR2 (germline): ENHRY, SYGVKD. The CDR3 here is CAISGGTVYGYTF. Here the CDR3 DNA reads TGTGCCATCAGTGGCGGGACAGTTTATGGCTACACCTTC.

The chain uses TRBV20-1 and TRBJ2-5, with D perhaps TRBD2 (6 bases). Between the trimmed V and J ends, which lost 3 bases and 4 bases, there was a span of 12 bases. CDR3 length equals 13 residues. Germline CDR1 and CDR2: DFQATT and SNEGSKA (reference sequence). The CDR3 region is CSASRAGLETQYF. CDR3 nucleotide sequence: TGCAGTGCTAGCCGGGCGGGGCTAGAGACCCAGTACTTC.

V is TRBV5-6 and J is TRBJ1-3; 8 bases line up with TRBD1. Trimming at V came to 0 bases and at J to 2 bases, leaving 1 base not matched to a gene. The CDR3 is 15 residues long. CDR1 SGHDT and CDR2 YYEEEE come from the germline V gene. CDR3 sequence: CASSLADRAGNTIYF. The CDR3 DNA is TGTGCCAGCAGCTTGGCGGACAGGGCTGGAAACACCATATATTTT. The whole variable domain, remainder taken from reference TRBV5-6 and TRBJ1-3, is DAGVTQSPTHLIKTRGQQVTLRCSPKSGHDTVSWYQQALGQGPQFIFQYYEEEERQRGNFPDRFSGHQFPNYSSELNVNALLLGDSALYLCASSLADRAGNTIYFGEGSWLTVV.

In its sample, this clonotype was seen a few times. CDR3 region: CASLLPTRDEQYF. The CDR3 DNA is TGTGCCAGCCTCCTCCCTACCAGGGACGAGCAGTACTTC. V is TRBV27 and J is TRBJ2-7; possible D gene TRBD1, 5 bases. The CDR3 runs 13 residues. With 8 bases removed from V and 5 bases from J, the gap between germline ends came to 16 bases. From germline, CDR1 is MNHEY and CDR2 SMNVEV (reference sequence).

V gene TRBV28 combines with J gene TRBJ1-5, with D perhaps TRBD1 (5 bases). V shed 6 bases and J shed 4 bases, with 19 bases lying between them. Per the germline V gene, CDR1 is MDHEN and CDR2 is SYDVKM. The CDR3 consists of 16 residues. The CDR3 here is CASSYHLTRGNQPQHF. As DNA, the CDR3 is TGTGCCAGCAGCTACCACCTGACAAGGGGAAATCAGCCCCAGCATTTT.

CDR3 DNA: TGCGCCAGCAGCCCACAACCTGGTAGCTCCTATAATTCACCCCTCCACTTT. It translates to CASSPQPGSSYNSPLHF. The chain combines TRBV4-1 with TRBJ1-6; no firm D call. V lost 4 bases to trimming and J lost 0 bases, with 13 bases between them. Germline-derived CDR1 and CDR2 are MGHRA and YSYEKL. The length of the CDR3 is 17 residues.